The clone carrying this T cell receptor (beta chain) was found many times. Its specificity is not known. TCRdb re-called the 5' RACE reads with MiXCR, one entry per CDR3 protein. The profile shows fewer than 450,000 distinct CDR3 sequences, around 8.1% of them singletons. The entry originates in a study of T cells after yellow fever vaccination. Study observations and caveats: Although most clonotypes did not, a small share appeared in both CD4 and CD8 compartments.

Germline CDR1 and CDR2: KGHSH and LQKENI. The V gene end was trimmed by 3 bases and the J gene end by 1 base; junction bases not matched to a gene: 0. This CDR3 contains 14 residues. The starting material was PBMCs, obtained roughly 47 days after the first yellow fever vaccination. This chain connects TRBV18 to TRBJ2-5; 9 nucleotides line up with TRBD1. The sequence came from a young man who received the YFV17D yellow fever vaccine. This chain's CDR3 is CASSPGQGQETQYF. The CDR3, as DNA: TGTGCCAGCTCACCGGGACAGGGCCAAGAGACCCAGTACTTC.